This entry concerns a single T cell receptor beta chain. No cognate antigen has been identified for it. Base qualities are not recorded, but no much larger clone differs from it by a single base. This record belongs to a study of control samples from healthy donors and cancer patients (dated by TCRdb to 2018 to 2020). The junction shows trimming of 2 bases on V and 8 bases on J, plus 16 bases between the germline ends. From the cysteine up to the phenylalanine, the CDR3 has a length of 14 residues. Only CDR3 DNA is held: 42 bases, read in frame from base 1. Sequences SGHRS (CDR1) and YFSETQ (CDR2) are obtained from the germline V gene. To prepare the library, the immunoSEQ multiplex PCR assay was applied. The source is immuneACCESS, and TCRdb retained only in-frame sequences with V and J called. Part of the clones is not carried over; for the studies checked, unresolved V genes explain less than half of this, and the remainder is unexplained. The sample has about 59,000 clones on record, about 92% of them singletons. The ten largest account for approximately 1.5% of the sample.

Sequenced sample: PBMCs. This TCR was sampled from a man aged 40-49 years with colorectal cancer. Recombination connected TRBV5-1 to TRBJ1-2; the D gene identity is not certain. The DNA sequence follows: TGCGCCAGCAGCTTAGGACGGACTAATAAGGGCTACACCTTC. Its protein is CASSLGRTNKGYTF.